The 9 T cell receptor beta chains listed next were all sequenced from one sample in a study of tumor-infiltrating lymphocytes in primary liver carcinoma (dated 2017 in TCRdb). Without any cell sorting, total RNA and DNA were co-extracted from approximately 20-30 mg of bulk tissue using the AllPrep DNA/RNA mini kit. The instrument was an Illumina HiSeq 2500. TCRbeta-specific cDNA was reverse-transcribed from approximately 460 ng total RNA using a constant-region primer and ProtoScript II reverse transcriptase. TCRbeta libraries were built with three nested multiplex PCR rounds, a slightly modified ARM-PCR procedure. Each of the first two PCR rounds ran for roughly 9 cycles using multiplex TRBV1-TRBV30 forward primers together with a Cbeta reverse primer. TCRdb trimmed public reads at Q25 via fastp, called clones via MiXCR and kept in-frame beta chains. Duplicate CDR3 protein sequences are folded into a single record with the most common DNA and genes. This sample comprises around 80,000 distinct CDR3 sequences, approximately 77% of them detected only once. Approximately 19% of the sample goes to the ten largest clones.

Sequencing input: liver tumor tissue from sampling region 1. In the paper's terms, the cell subset or site label means: tumor region T1, superior pole. Receptors were obtained from a man in his forties with primary liver carcinoma and hepatitis B virus infection.

The chain uses TRBV6-1 and TRBJ1-5, with D possibly matching TRBD1 (5 bases). The CDR3 loop spans 15 amino acids. The V gene's germline CDR1 is MNHNS and CDR2 SASEGT. Written as DNA, the CDR3 is TGTGTCACCCTCACTCAGGGAGGCAGCAATCAGCCCCAGCATTTT. Its translation is CVTLTQGGSNQPQHF.

This clonotype was counted a single time. The rearrangement joins TRBV29-1 to TRBJ2-2, with D possibly being TRBD1 (6 bases). The CDR3 contains 14 residues. CDR1 SQVTM and CDR2 ANQGSEA come from the germline V gene. V was cut by 5 bases and J by 2 bases, with 12 bases left in between. DNA for the CDR3: TGCAGCGTTAGGATGGACAGTAACACCGGGGAGCTGTTTTTT. This gives the protein CSVRMDSNTGELFF.

A word on this clonotype: As the CDR3 is not closed by the conserved phenylalanine or tryptophan, this likely results from a read error. The V and J genes are TRBV25-1 and TRBJ2-3, with 7 positions matching TRBD2. CDR1 and CDR2 (germline): MGHDK, SYGVNS. Losses at the gene ends were 8 bases for V and 0 bases for J; bases not matched to a gene: 8. The CDR3 runs to 15 residues. CDR3 in amino acids: CASPLTSRSTDTQYS. The CDR3 DNA reads TGTGCCAGCCCCCTGACTAGCCGAAGCACAGATACGCAGTATTCT.

On this clonotype: One end of the junction is discordant with germline, which a read error may explain. This chain uses TRBV5-1 with TRBJ1-4; possibly TRBD1 for D (5 bases). From germline, CDR1 is SGHRS and CDR2 YFSETQ. The CDR3 totals 16 residues. Here the CDR3 reads CANSLAGRDPNEKLFF. CDR3 nucleotide sequence: TGCGCCAACAGCTTGGCCGGAAGGGACCCTAATGAAAAACTGTTTTTT.

This clonotype was counted many times. This chain connects TRBV10-3 to TRBJ2-7; TRBD2 matches at 12 bases. CDR3 length: 14 residues. Germline V lookup: CDR1 ENHRY, CDR2 SYGVKD. V gave up 6 bases and J gave up 3 bases; unmatched junction bases: 3. The CDR3 DNA reads TGTGCCATCAGGACTAGCGGGAGTAACTACGAGCAGTACTTC. Amino acid sequence: CAIRTSGSNYEQYF.

The count of this clonotype is one. One end of the junction fails to match germline, which may point to a read error. V gene TRBV6-1 combines with J gene TRBJ2-6; TRBD1 is a possible D gene (6 bases). The CDR3 extends over 16 amino acids. Germline V gene data show CDR1 as MNHNS and CDR2 as SASEGT. CDR3 sequence (DNA): TGTACCAGTACCAGGACAGCGGACTCTAGGGCCAATGTCCTGACTTTC. It yields the protein CTSTRTADSRANVLTF.

In this sample, this clonotype turned up many times. The gene calls are TRBV6-5 and TRBJ2-2; possible D gene TRBD1, 6 bases. The CDR3 runs 14 residues. Between the trimmed V and J ends, which lost 6 bases and 4 bases, there was a span of 12 bases. Looked up from germline, CDR1 is MNHEY and CDR2 is SVGAGI. This CDR3 reads CASSQIGGTGELFF. In nucleotides, the CDR3 is TGTGCCAGCAGCCAAATAGGGGGCACCGGGGAGCTGTTTTTT.

Comments on this clonotype: Sequence at one end of the junction differs from germline and may be a read error. The V gene is TRBV10-1, the J gene TRBJ2-2, with 7 bases that match TRBD2. Germline CDR1 and CDR2: WNHNN and SYGVQD (reference sequence). The CDR3 is 14 amino acids. The CDR3 DNA is TGCTCCAGTTCTAGCGGACTGAACACCGGGGAACTGTTTTTT. This sequence encodes CSSSSGLNTGELFF.

At least ten counts were recorded for this clonotype. The CDR3 reads CASSQFPGLAQSDEQYF. Here the CDR3 DNA reads TGTGCCAGCAGCCAGTTCCCAGGACTAGCGCAAAGCGACGAGCAGTACTTC. V usage is TRBV12-3 or TRBV12-4 and J usage is TRBJ2-7; TRBD2 matches at 9 bases. V lost 6 bases, J lost 5 bases, and 17 bases stayed unmatched. This CDR3 spans 17 amino acids.